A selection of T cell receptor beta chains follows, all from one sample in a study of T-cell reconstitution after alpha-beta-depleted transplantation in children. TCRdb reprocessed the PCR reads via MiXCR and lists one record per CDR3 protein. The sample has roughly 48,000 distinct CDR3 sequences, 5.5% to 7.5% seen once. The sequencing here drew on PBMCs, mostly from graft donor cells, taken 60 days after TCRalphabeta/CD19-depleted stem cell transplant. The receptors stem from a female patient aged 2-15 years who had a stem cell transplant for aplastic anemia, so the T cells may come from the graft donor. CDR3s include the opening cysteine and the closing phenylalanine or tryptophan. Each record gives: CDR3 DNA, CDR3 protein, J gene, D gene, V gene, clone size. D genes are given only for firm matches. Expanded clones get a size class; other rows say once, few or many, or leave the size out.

CDR3nt: TGTGCCAGCAGTGACCCGGGACAGTTCTCCTACAATGAGCAGTTCTTC
CDR3aa: CASSDPGQFSYNEQFF
j_gene: TRBJ2-1
d_gene: TRBD1
v_gene: TRBV6-1
abundance: many

CDR3nt: TGTGCCACCTCGGAGGGGCAGGAAGAGACCCAGTACTTC
CDR3aa: CATSEGQEETQYF
j_gene: TRBJ2-5
d_gene: .
v_gene: TRBV24-1
abundance: many

CDR3nt: TGTGCCAGCAGCTTACGGCTAGCGGGGGGAAACTACAATGAGCAGTTCTTC
CDR3aa: CASSLRLAGGNYNEQFF
j_gene: TRBJ2-1
d_gene: TRBD2
v_gene: TRBV11-2
abundance: many

CDR3nt: TGTGCCAGCAGCCCTACAGGGTGGCAAAACATTCAGTACTTC
CDR3aa: CASSPTGWQNIQYF
j_gene: TRBJ2-4
d_gene: .
v_gene: TRBV4-2
abundance: many

CDR3nt: TGTGCCAGCAGTGAGAATCGGCAGTCCACCTACAATGAGCAGTTCTTC
CDR3aa: CASSENRQSTYNEQFF
j_gene: TRBJ2-1
d_gene: .
v_gene: TRBV7-9
abundance: .

CDR3nt: TGCGCCAGCAGCTTAGGACAGGGTAACTATGGCTACACCTTC
CDR3aa: CASSLGQGNYGYTF
j_gene: TRBJ1-2
d_gene: TRBD1
v_gene: TRBV5-1
abundance: few

CDR3nt: TGTGCCAGCAGCCCGTCCGAGACTAGCGGGGTTGCAGATACGCAGTATTTT
CDR3aa: CASSPSETSGVADTQYF
j_gene: TRBJ2-3
d_gene: TRBD2
v_gene: TRBV9
abundance: many

CDR3nt: TGTGCCAGCACCGGAGGGCTTACTGAAGCTTTCTTT
CDR3aa: CASTGGLTEAFF
j_gene: TRBJ1-1
d_gene: .
v_gene: TRBV12-3/TRBV12-4
abundance: many

CDR3nt: TGCAGTGCTAGGGGGGTACTACGCGGTAATCAGCCCCAGCATTTT
CDR3aa: CSARGVLRGNQPQHF
j_gene: TRBJ1-5
d_gene: .
v_gene: TRBV20-1
abundance: .

CDR3nt: TGTGCCAGCAGCTTATCAGCGGGAGTGGGGGGCGATACGCAGTATTTT
CDR3aa: CASSLSAGVGGDTQYF
j_gene: TRBJ2-3
d_gene: TRBD2
v_gene: TRBV7-3
abundance: many

CDR3nt: TGCAGCGTTGAAGATCTTCGGGAGGGGAACACCGGGGAGCTGTTTTTT
CDR3aa: CSVEDLREGNTGELFF
j_gene: TRBJ2-2
d_gene: TRBD2
v_gene: TRBV29-1
abundance: .

CDR3nt: TGTGCCACCAGCAGAGATCCGGGAGGGCTCTACGAGCAGTACTTC
CDR3aa: CATSRDPGGLYEQYF
j_gene: TRBJ2-7
d_gene: TRBD2
v_gene: TRBV15
abundance: .

CDR3nt: TGCAGTGCTAGAGACTTGGGACTAGCGGGGGGGCCAGGCACAGATACGCAGTATTTT
CDR3aa: CSARDLGLAGGPGTDTQYF
j_gene: TRBJ2-3
d_gene: TRBD2
v_gene: TRBV20-1
abundance: many

CDR3nt: TGCAGTGCCCGGGGACTAGCGGGAATGTACGAGCAGTACTTC
CDR3aa: CSARGLAGMYEQYF
j_gene: TRBJ2-7
d_gene: TRBD2
v_gene: TRBV20-1
abundance: many

CDR3nt: TGCAGTGCTACCGAGGTGTTAAGGACAGATACGCAGTATTTT
CDR3aa: CSATEVLRTDTQYF
j_gene: TRBJ2-3
d_gene: .
v_gene: TRBV20-1
abundance: few

CDR3nt: TGTGCCAGCAGCCCCCAGCCCCCAGCGGTGGGTATGACCCAGTACTTC
CDR3aa: CASSPQPPAVGMTQYF
j_gene: TRBJ2-5
d_gene: .
v_gene: TRBV3-1
abundance: few

CDR3nt: TGTGCCAGCAGCCAAGGGATTTCGGATCAGCCCCAGCATTTT
CDR3aa: CASSQGISDQPQHF
j_gene: TRBJ1-5
d_gene: .
v_gene: TRBV3-1
abundance: few

CDR3nt: TGTGCCAGCAGTATGGGACATCAATACGAGCAGTACTTC
CDR3aa: CASSMGHQYEQYF
j_gene: TRBJ2-7
d_gene: .
v_gene: TRBV6-6
abundance: .

CDR3nt: TGCGCCAGCAGCCCAACAGGGGGGAGCACTGAAGCTTTCTTT
CDR3aa: CASSPTGGSTEAFF
j_gene: TRBJ1-1
d_gene: TRBD1
v_gene: TRBV5-1
abundance: many

CDR3nt: TGTGCCAGCAGTTTCGCAGGGCTTAATTCACCCCTCCACTTT
CDR3aa: CASSFAGLNSPLHF
j_gene: TRBJ1-6
d_gene: .
v_gene: TRBV28
abundance: few

CDR3nt: TGTGCCAGCGCCAAGGTCCCCCTCCTAGGGGAGCAGTACTTC
CDR3aa: CASAKVPLLGEQYF
j_gene: TRBJ2-7
d_gene: .
v_gene: TRBV27
abundance: few

CDR3nt: TGCGCCAGCAGCCAAAACCCAGGAGGGGAAGGAAGGTCGAACACTGAAGCTTTCTTT
CDR3aa: CASSQNPGGEGRSNTEAFF
j_gene: TRBJ1-1
d_gene: .
v_gene: TRBV4-1
abundance: many

CDR3nt: TGTGCCAGCAGCTACTTAGGGACTAGCAGGTCCGGGGAGCTGTTTTTT
CDR3aa: CASSYLGTSRSGELFF
j_gene: TRBJ2-2
d_gene: TRBD2
v_gene: TRBV7-9
abundance: .

CDR3nt: TGTGCCAGCAGCTCCCCCGGGACTAGTGTGACAGATACGCAGTATTTT
CDR3aa: CASSSPGTSVTDTQYF
j_gene: TRBJ2-3
d_gene: TRBD2
v_gene: TRBV5-8
abundance: .

CDR3nt: TGCAGTGTCCGCCGAAGGGGGCCGGGAAACACCATATATTTT
CDR3aa: CSVRRRGPGNTIYF
j_gene: TRBJ1-3
d_gene: TRBD1
v_gene: TRBV20-1
abundance: many

CDR3nt: TGCGCCAGCAGCCGGGGGGGTGACAATGAGCAGTTCTTC
CDR3aa: CASSRGGDNEQFF
j_gene: TRBJ2-1
d_gene: TRBD2
v_gene: TRBV5-1
abundance: .

CDR3nt: TGTGCCACCAGTGATTATGGGACAGGGGTATCCGGGGAGCTGTTTTTT
CDR3aa: CATSDYGTGVSGELFF
j_gene: TRBJ2-2
d_gene: TRBD1
v_gene: TRBV24-1
abundance: many

CDR3nt: TGCAGTGCTAGTCAGGGGGAGTACAATGAGCAGTTCTTC
CDR3aa: CSASQGEYNEQFF
j_gene: TRBJ2-1
d_gene: TRBD1
v_gene: TRBV20-1
abundance: many

CDR3nt: TGTGCCAGCAGCTTTGGACGGTCCTACGAGCAGTACTTC
CDR3aa: CASSFGRSYEQYF
j_gene: TRBJ2-7
d_gene: .
v_gene: TRBV7-8
abundance: many

CDR3nt: TGTGCCCCCCGGGACAGAGCCACAGATACGCAGTATTTT
CDR3aa: CAPRDRATDTQYF
j_gene: TRBJ2-3
d_gene: TRBD1
v_gene: TRBV15
abundance: many

CDR3nt: TGTGCCAGCAGCCAAGATTTAGCGGGGGGGTCAGATACGCAGTATTTT
CDR3aa: CASSQDLAGGSDTQYF
j_gene: TRBJ2-3
d_gene: TRBD2
v_gene: TRBV4-2
abundance: many

CDR3nt: TGTGCCTGGAGTGCCGGGGGCTGGCAGCCCCAGCATTTT
CDR3aa: CAWSAGGWQPQHF
j_gene: TRBJ1-5
d_gene: .
v_gene: TRBV30
abundance: few

CDR3nt: TGCAGCGCCGACCCGGGACTCACAGATACGCAGTATTTT
CDR3aa: CSADPGLTDTQYF
j_gene: TRBJ2-3
d_gene: .
v_gene: TRBV29-1
abundance: many

CDR3nt: TGTGCCAGCAGCCTAGATGGGGCGCTGAGATACTCCTACAATGAGCAGTTCTTC
CDR3aa: CASSLDGALRYSYNEQFF
j_gene: TRBJ2-1
d_gene: .
v_gene: TRBV7-3
abundance: many

CDR3nt: TGTGCCAGCAGCGCCGACAGGGTCCAAGAGACCCAGTACTTC
CDR3aa: CASSADRVQETQYF
j_gene: TRBJ2-5
d_gene: TRBD1
v_gene: TRBV9
abundance: few

CDR3nt: TGTGCCAGCAGTCTTGTCGGGACGAGCACAGATACGCAGTATTTT
CDR3aa: CASSLVGTSTDTQYF
j_gene: TRBJ2-3
d_gene: .
v_gene: TRBV7-2
abundance: many

CDR3nt: TGCAGTGCTCGAAGGACAGAGCTAACCAAGCAGTTCTTC
CDR3aa: CSARRTELTKQFF
j_gene: TRBJ2-1
d_gene: .
v_gene: TRBV20-1
abundance: many

CDR3nt: TGTGCCAGCAGTTACGCTAGCGGGCCCTACGAGCAGTACTTC
CDR3aa: CASSYASGPYEQYF
j_gene: TRBJ2-7
d_gene: TRBD2
v_gene: TRBV3-1
abundance: many

CDR3nt: TGTGCCAGCAGTGAAGGGACACGAGCCTACGAGCAGTACTTC
CDR3aa: CASSEGTRAYEQYF
j_gene: TRBJ2-7
d_gene: .
v_gene: TRBV2
abundance: .

CDR3nt: TGTGCCAGCAGCCCTTTCCCCGACTACGCCCCTGGTACGCAGTATTTT
CDR3aa: CASSPFPDYAPGTQYF
j_gene: TRBJ2-3
d_gene: .
v_gene: TRBV4-2
abundance: many

CDR3nt: TGTGCCAGCAGTTTGGTAGTAGGAGAGACCCAGTACTTC
CDR3aa: CASSLVVGETQYF
j_gene: TRBJ2-5
d_gene: .
v_gene: TRBV28
abundance: .

CDR3nt: TGCAGTGCTAGATCGGGGGAGACCCAGTACTTC
CDR3aa: CSARSGETQYF
j_gene: TRBJ2-5
d_gene: .
v_gene: TRBV20-1
abundance: many

CDR3nt: TGTGCCGCCCTAGGAAACATTCAGTACTTC
CDR3aa: CAALGNIQYF
j_gene: TRBJ2-4
d_gene: .
v_gene: TRBV7-9
abundance: few

CDR3nt: TGTGCCAGCAGCAAAAGCGGGGGCCCTTACAATGAGCAGTTCTTC
CDR3aa: CASSKSGGPYNEQFF
j_gene: TRBJ2-1
d_gene: TRBD2
v_gene: TRBV7-6
abundance: many

CDR3nt: TGTGCCAGCAGCCCGAGGACAGGGGGCAGCACTGAAGCTTTCTTT
CDR3aa: CASSPRTGGSTEAFF
j_gene: TRBJ1-1
d_gene: TRBD1
v_gene: TRBV4-2
abundance: many

CDR3nt: TGTGCCACCAGCAGAGATTATTGGGAGACCCAGTACTTC
CDR3aa: CATSRDYWETQYF
j_gene: TRBJ2-5
d_gene: .
v_gene: TRBV15
abundance: few

CDR3nt: TGTGCCAGCAGTTTCCGGACTAGCGGATACAATGAGCAGTTCTTC
CDR3aa: CASSFRTSGYNEQFF
j_gene: TRBJ2-1
d_gene: TRBD2
v_gene: TRBV12-3/TRBV12-4
abundance: many

CDR3nt: TGCGCCAGCAGCTTGGGGTCAGGGACTGAGCAGTTCTTC
CDR3aa: CASSLGSGTEQFF
j_gene: TRBJ2-1
d_gene: .
v_gene: TRBV5-1
abundance: medium-sized

CDR3nt: TGTGCCAGCAGCCAGATAGGACAGGCAACTAATGAAAAACTGTTTTTT
CDR3aa: CASSQIGQATNEKLFF
j_gene: TRBJ1-4
d_gene: TRBD1
v_gene: TRBV14
abundance: .

CDR3nt: TGCGCCAGCAGCCCCTCCGGTAGGAGTGGAGAGACCCAGTACTTC
CDR3aa: CASSPSGRSGETQYF
j_gene: TRBJ2-5
d_gene: .
v_gene: TRBV5-1
abundance: many

CDR3nt: TGTGCCAGCAAAGCGGGGGGCACAGATACGCAGTATTTT
CDR3aa: CASKAGGTDTQYF
j_gene: TRBJ2-3
d_gene: TRBD2
v_gene: TRBV2
abundance: many

CDR3nt: TGTGCCAGCAGTTACTCGATCCCCCGGTGGCGGGGTTTGCAAGAGACCCAGTACTTC
CDR3aa: CASSYSIPRWRGLQETQYF
j_gene: TRBJ2-5
d_gene: .
v_gene: TRBV6-2/TRBV6-3
abundance: .